These 23 T cell receptor beta chains share one sample of origin, sequenced in a study of preoperative IRX-2 immunotherapy in early breast cancer. Produced via immunoSEQ multiplex PCR; TCRdb's table is partial and in-frame only. The sample yields roughly 3,500 clones, more than 65% seen once. Stated treatment: preoperative locoregional IRX-2 cytokine immunotherapy. Sequenced material: tumor tissue, taken after IRX-2 immunotherapy. The receptors here all came from a human donor with breast cancer.

The gene calls are TRBV6-8 and TRBJ1-1; no definite D call. This CDR3 has 12 amino acids. Deletions cut 6 bases from V and 11 bases from J, with 16 bases between. Germline V gives CDR1 MNHGY, CDR2 SAAAGT. The CDR3: CASSLDRGLAFF. CDR3 DNA sequence: TGTGCCAGCAGCCTAGACCGGGGATTGGCTTTCTTT.

The rearrangement uses TRBV11-3 and TRBJ1-6, with 12 bases matching TRBD1. CDR1 SGHNT and CDR2 YENEEA come from the germline V gene. The CDR3 extends over 15 amino acids. V trimming: 5 bases; J trimming: 7 bases; junction bases outside the gene matches: 3. In nucleotides, the CDR3 is TGTGCCAGCAGCGGGGGGACAGGGGGCAATTCACCCCTCCACTTT. Protein sequence: CASSGGTGGNSPLHF.

The V call is TRBV6-8, the J call TRBJ1-3; no clear D gene. The CDR3 consists of 13 residues. Trimming took 6 bases from V and 1 from J, leaving 7 bases between them. Germline-derived CDR1 and CDR2 are MNHGY and SAAAGT. The CDR3 is CASSEGSGNTIYF. The CDR3, as DNA: TGTGCCAGCAGCGAAGGTTCTGGAAACACCATATATTTT.

The chain combines TRBV28 with TRBJ2-3; tentatively, D is TRBD2 (5 bases). Germline V gene data show CDR1 as MDHEN and CDR2 as SYDVKM. V was pared by 3 bases and J by 1 base, with 8 bases between. The CDR3 length is 14 residues. CDR3 protein: CASSFLSGTDTQYF. Written as DNA, the CDR3 is TGTGCCAGCAGTTTTCTTAGCGGCACAGATACGCAGTATTTT.

The rearrangement uses TRBV7-8 and TRBJ1-1; TRBD1 matches 9 bases. CDR1 and CDR2 (germline): SGHVS, FQNEAQ. After removal of 2 bases from V and 1 base from J, the junction contained 5 bases not matched to a gene. CDR3 length equals 16 residues. Here the CDR3 DNA reads TGTGCCAGCAGCTTATCCAGGGACAGGGCGAACACTGAAGCTTTCTTT. This translates into CASSLSRDRANTEAFF.

With respect to this clone: At one end, the junction sequence differs from germline, possibly due to a read error. The chain links TRBV6-8 to TRBJ1-4, with D uncertain. CDR1 is MNHGY, CDR2 SAAAGT, per germline. CDR3 length equals 18 residues. The chain's CDR3 is CASSDSGRDGETNEKLFF. The CDR3 DNA reads as TGTGCCAGCAGTGACTCGGGGAGAGATGGGGAAACTAATGAAAAACTGTTTTTT.

This sequence joins TRBV11-3 and TRBJ2-1; TRBD2 aligns across 11 bases. The germline gives CDR1 SGHNT, CDR2 YENEEA. V lost 2 bases and J lost 7; bases outside the gene matches: 4. The CDR3 runs 15 residues. The CDR3 is CASSLLAGGHNEQFF. In DNA, the CDR3 is TGTGCCAGCAGCTTATTAGCGGGAGGGCATAATGAGCAGTTCTTC.

The rearrangement joins TRBV28 to TRBJ1-3; D is undetermined. The CDR3 is made up of 12 amino acids. Per germline, CDR1 MDHEN and CDR2 SYDVKM. The V and J ends lost 3 bases and 2 bases respectively, with 2 bases between them. Written as DNA, the CDR3 is TGTGCCAGCAGTTTTACTGGAAACACCATATATTTT. Encoded protein: CASSFTGNTIYF.

This clone was detected a few times. The chain links TRBV11-3 to TRBJ2-7; tentatively, D is TRBD1 or TRBD2 (5 bases each). The germline V and J ends were trimmed by 6 bases and 0 bases, with 15 bases remaining between them. CDR3 length: 15 residues. Germline CDR1 reads SGHNT; CDR2 reads YENEEA. The CDR3 protein is CASSRDRWSSYEQYF. The CDR3 coding sequence is TGTGCCAGCAGTCGGGACCGATGGAGCTCCTACGAGCAGTACTTC.

This clone ranks as large (0.1 to 1%). The chain is built from TRBV1 and TRBJ2-6; TRBD2, the table's D call, was not compared with the DNA. TRBV1 is listed as a pseudogene. This CDR3 contains 16 residues. As DNA, the CDR3 is TGCGCCAGCAGCCTTAGCGGAAGCTCTGGGGCCAACGTCCTGACTTTC. This codes for CASSLSGSSGANVLTF.

The chain uses TRBV12-5 and TRBJ2-2; no definite D call. Per germline, CDR1 LGHNT and CDR2 FRNRAP. The CDR3 is 14 residues long. V lost 5 bases and J 4 bases, leaving 11 bases between the germline ends. As DNA, the CDR3 is TGTGCTAGTGGTCCAAGAGGCGGCACCGGGGAGCTGTTTTTT. Its translation is CASGPRGGTGELFF. The variable domain in full, completed from reference TRBV12-5 and TRBJ2-2, reads DARVTQTPRHKVTEMGQEVTMRCQPILGHNTVFWYRQTMMQGLELLAYFRNRAPLDDSGMPKDRFSAEMPDATLATLKIQPSEPRDSAVYFCASGPRGGTGELFFGEGSRLTVL.

The chain joins TRBV11-3 to TRBJ2-3; a weak D match, TRBD2 (6 bases). This CDR3 region has 14 residues. Trimming removed 6 bases from V and 2 bases from J, with 12 bases in between. Per germline, CDR1 SGHNT and CDR2 YENEEA. The CDR3 sequence is CASRPGLITDTQYF. In DNA, the CDR3 is TGTGCCAGCAGACCGGGACTGATCACAGATACGCAGTATTTT.

The chain couples TRBV6-4 to TRBJ2-1; D is perhaps TRBD1 (7 bases). V lost 4 bases to trimming and J lost 9 bases, with 16 bases between them. The CDR3 length is 14 residues. CDR1 MRHNA and CDR2 SNTAGT come from the germline V gene. The chain's CDR3 is CASSASNRGGEQFF. CDR3 DNA sequence: TGTGCCAGCAGTGCAAGTAACAGGGGAGGTGAGCAGTTCTTC.

The rearrangement uses TRBV28 and TRBJ2-7; D is uncertain. V lost 6 bases and J 3 bases, leaving 9 bases between the germline ends. Germline values: CDR1 MDHEN, CDR2 SYDVKM. The CDR3 runs 12 residues. CDR3 coding DNA: TGTGCCAGCAGGTTACAGAACTACGAGCAGTACTTC. It encodes CASRLQNYEQYF. The variable domain in full, completed from reference TRBV28 and TRBJ2-7, reads DVKVTQSSRYLVKRTGEKVFLECVQDMDHENMFWYRQDPGLGLRLIYFSYDVKMKEKGDIPEGYSVSREKKERFSLILESASTNQTSMYLCASRLQNYEQYFGPGTRLTVT.

The V and J genes are TRBV28 and TRBJ2-5; 8 nucleotides match TRBD1. V shed 6 bases and J 4 bases; nucleotides not matched to a gene: 7. Germline V gives CDR1 MDHEN, CDR2 SYDVKM. The CDR3 runs to 14 residues. Here the CDR3 DNA reads TGTGCCAGCAGGGACAGGGCGCGCGTAGAGACCCAGTACTTC. It yields the protein CASRDRARVETQYF.

The V and J genes are TRBV5-1 and TRBJ2-3; 9 bases agree with TRBD1. The trim removed 4 bases at V and 2 bases at J, leaving 8 bases unmatched. Per germline, CDR1 SGHRS and CDR2 YFSETQ. The CDR3 loop spans 16 amino acids. The CDR3 bases are TGCGCCAGCAGCGAACAGGGGGCAGGGTACACAGATACGCAGTATTTT. This gives the protein CASSEQGAGYTDTQYF.

This clone is judged large. The chain has TRBV11-3 and TRBJ2-1, with TRBD1 matching over 9 bases. The CDR3 loop spans 15 amino acids. Germline CDR1 and CDR2: SGHNT and YENEEA. The V and J ends lost 7 bases and 6 bases, in that order; junction bases with no gene match: 10. The CDR3 DNA reads TGTGCCAGCATATCACCCGGGACAGGGTCCAATGAGCAGTTCTTC. Residues: CASISPGTGSNEQFF.

The chain has TRBV18 and TRBJ1-3; the D is unclear. Germline lookup yields CDR1 KGHSH and CDR2 LQKENI. The length of the CDR3 is 14 residues. V gave up 6 bases and J gave up 6 bases, with 15 bases separating them. The chain's CDR3 is CASSPSPLENTIYF. The CDR3 nucleotides are TGTGCCAGCTCTCCCAGTCCTCTGGAAAACACCATATATTTT.

The chain links TRBV4-1 to TRBJ2-7; D unclear. The CDR3 consists of 14 residues. Trimming removed 1 base at V and 5 bases at J, with 12 bases between. CDR1 is MGHRA, CDR2 YSYEKL, per germline. CDR3 amino acids: CASSQGWGWHEQYF. The CDR3 nucleotides are TGCGCCAGCAGCCAAGGATGGGGTTGGCACGAGCAGTACTTC.

This chain uses TRBV11-3 with TRBJ2-1; 10 bases match TRBD2. CDR3 length: 16 residues. Losses at the gene ends were 5 bases for V and 4 bases for J; bases not matched to a gene: 8. Germline lookup yields CDR1 SGHNT and CDR2 YENEEA. The CDR3 protein is CASSQGTSGAYNEQFF. The CDR3, as DNA: TGTGCCAGCAGCCAAGGCACTAGCGGGGCATACAATGAGCAGTTCTTC. The entire variable domain, with the rest obtained from reference TRBV11-3 and TRBJ2-1, is as follows: EAGVVQSPRYKIIEKKQPVAFWCNPISGHNTLYWYLQNLGQGPELLIRYENEEAVDDSQLPKDRFSAERLKGVDSTLKIQPAELGDSAVYLCASSQGTSGAYNEQFFGPGTRLTVL.

Here the CDR3 reads CASSIRGTSGRWEQFF. DNA of the CDR3: TGTGCCAGTAGTATTCGGGGGACTAGCGGGAGGTGGGAGCAGTTCTTC. The chain employs TRBV19 and TRBJ2-1, with 15 bases fitting TRBD2. After removal of 3 bases from V and 10 bases from J, the junction contained 7 bases not matched to a gene. The CDR3 contains 16 residues. Germline CDR1 reads LNHDA; CDR2 reads SQIVND (reference sequence).

This chain links TRBV6-8 with TRBJ2-5, with TRBD2 matching over 10 bases. The CDR3 is 16 residues long. The germline CDR1 and CDR2 sequences are MNHGY and SAAAGT. V lost 2 bases and J lost 4; bases outside the gene matches: 7. The CDR3 protein is CASSYRSGRAGETQYF. DNA of the CDR3: TGTGCCAGCAGTTACCGGAGCGGGAGGGCCGGAGAGACCCAGTACTTC.

This rearrangement joins TRBV19 to TRBJ1-2; possible D gene TRBD1, 6 bases. The germline V gene has CDR1 LNHDA and CDR2 SQIVND (reference sequence). V gave up 3 bases and J gave up 4 bases, with 15 bases separating them. This CDR3 contains 15 residues. The CDR3 bases are TGTGCCAGTAGTATCCCCGGCACAGGGCCCTATGGCTACACCTTC. Protein sequence: CASSIPGTGPYGYTF.